This section outlines one T cell receptor (beta chain) sequence together with its context. This clone's antigen is unknown. Base qualities are missing; no much larger clone stands one base away. The sample originates from a study of cytomegalovirus exposure and HLA in healthy donors (dated by TCRdb to the late 2010s). Notes on the research overall: A later analysis indicated that the 120 validation repertoires were generated on the platform also employed for the approximately 700 repertoires of the first cohort. The study aimed to test whether signatures of past pathogen exposure could be identified by cataloging public T cell receptors. In addition to the first cohort of 666 subjects, a separate validation cohort of approximately 130 different subjects was used. High-throughput TCR immunosequencing, statistical association of individual TCRs with disease status, and machine learning were combined to predict cytomegalovirus infection status. The research as a whole found: In a later analysis, TCRs clustered in the first cohort were found to also tend to co-occur in the roughly 130 validation repertoires, with 90% to 95% of cluster scores above 0. The validation cohort had no HLA typing available for a later analysis, so co-occurrence within that cohort was assessed over all 130 or so repertoires. In vitro tests confirmed that three of the cytomegalovirus-associated TCR beta chains recognize cytomegalovirus antigens. The authors suggested that the approach could potentially be extended to other disease states and immunological phenotypes. The study listed 164 TCR beta chains as associated with cytomegalovirus. The classifier was reported to diagnose cytomegalovirus status with high specificity and sensitivity in both the original cohort and the validation cohort. While some public TCRs were present in many individuals, most TCR sequences turned up only very rarely across donors.

The library was obtained by the immunoSEQ multiplex PCR assay. The published analysis was carried out like this. A statistical classification framework was built for diagnosing cytomegalovirus status from the catalog of TCR beta chain sequences. TCRdb limited this immuneACCESS table to in-frame rearrangements with V and J called. A share of clones is missing; checked studies link under half to unresolved V genes, and the rest is unexplained. V, J and clone size derive from that table, while D and trimming were established from the DNA sequence. Recorded for this sample are 200,000 to 250,000 clones; 75% to 90% of them occurred a single time. The ten top clones hold around 5.6% of the sample. The CDR3 sequence holds 11 residues, the cysteine and phenylalanine included. Only CDR3 DNA is held: 33 bases, read in frame from base 1. From the germline V gene (reference sequence), CDR1 is GTSNPN and CDR2 is SVGIG.

The donors were included in the validation cohort of roughly 120 subjects, a group kept apart from the 666-subject first cohort. The chain uses TRBV30 and TRBJ2-7, with 7 central nucleotides matching TRBD2. The sequencing input was PBMCs. This sequence originates from a young woman in good health and CMV-seronegative. The CDR3 protein sequence reads: CALGGVYEQYF. The DNA sequence is given as TGTGCTTTGGGGGGGGTCTACGAGCAGTACTTC.